This is a list of T cell receptor beta chains from one sample in a study of blood T cell repertoires in COVID-19. Repertoires were generated with immunoSEQ multiplex PCR, while TCRdb's copy carries only in-frame clones and drops some. Altogether approximately 440,000 clones are present, 87% being singletons, with the ten largest covering 0.65% to 0.9%. The material sequenced was PBMCs or T cells enriched from blood (not recorded which). The receptors were sampled from a woman younger than 30 who had recovered from COVID-19. Each CDR3 is given with its conserved first and last residue. Each record gives: CDR3 DNA, CDR3 protein, V gene, D gene, clone size, J gene. A D gene is named only where the DNA matches it firmly. Only some rows state a clone size, as once, few, many or a class for expanded clones.

cdr3_nt: TGTGCCAGCAGCTGGGGGGAGAGAAGCAATCAGCCCCAGCATTTT
cdr3_aa: CASSWGERSNQPQHF
v_call: TRBV7-8
d_call: NA
clone_size: few
j_call: TRBJ1-5

cdr3_nt: TGTGCCAGCAGCTCGATCCTACAGGGGTGGTACACTGAAGCTTTCTTT
cdr3_aa: CASSSILQGWYTEAFF
v_call: TRBV5-6
d_call: TRBD1
clone_size: NA
j_call: TRBJ1-1

cdr3_nt: TGCAGCGTAGAGGATGGCTACACCTTC
cdr3_aa: CSVEDGYTF
v_call: TRBV29-1
d_call: NA
clone_size: NA
j_call: TRBJ1-2

cdr3_nt: TGTGCCAGCAAGGCAGGCCTGGAAGATACGCAGTATTTT
cdr3_aa: CASKAGLEDTQYF
v_call: TRBV6-5
d_call: NA
clone_size: NA
j_call: TRBJ2-3

cdr3_nt: TGTGCCACTTCGACAGGGGATTCTTACGAGCAGTACTTC
cdr3_aa: CATSTGDSYEQYF
v_call: TRBV6-5
d_call: TRBD1
clone_size: NA
j_call: TRBJ2-7

cdr3_nt: TGTGCCAGCAGCTTATCGAGCGGAGGGCGAGCTTTCTTT
cdr3_aa: CASSLSSGGRAFF
v_call: TRBV7-9
d_call: NA
clone_size: once
j_call: TRBJ1-1

cdr3_nt: TGTGCCAGTAGTCCTCCTAACAGGGTGGCTATCACAGATACGCAGTATTTT
cdr3_aa: CASSPPNRVAITDTQYF
v_call: TRBV19
d_call: NA
clone_size: NA
j_call: TRBJ2-3

cdr3_nt: TGCGCCAGCCGACGGGACACTAGCTCCTACGAGCAGTACTTC
cdr3_aa: CASRRDTSSYEQYF
v_call: TRBV5-1
d_call: NA
clone_size: NA
j_call: TRBJ2-7

cdr3_nt: TGTGCCAGCTCACCAGCATCAGGGGTCAATCAGCCCCAGCATTTT
cdr3_aa: CASSPASGVNQPQHF
v_call: TRBV18
d_call: NA
clone_size: NA
j_call: TRBJ1-5

cdr3_nt: TGTGCCAGCAGTGAAGCGGGGCCTGGAAACACCATATATTTT
cdr3_aa: CASSEAGPGNTIYF
v_call: TRBV6-1
d_call: NA
clone_size: NA
j_call: TRBJ1-3

cdr3_nt: TGTGCCAGCAGCCGTCCCACCCGAGCCACAGGGGGTTGGGACAATGAGCAGTTCTTC
cdr3_aa: CASSRPTRATGGWDNEQFF
v_call: TRBV7-9
d_call: TRBD1
clone_size: NA
j_call: TRBJ2-1

cdr3_nt: TGTGCCAGCAGTGAAGCACTAGCGGGGGGCAATGAGCAGTTCTTC
cdr3_aa: CASSEALAGGNEQFF
v_call: TRBV6-1
d_call: TRBD2
clone_size: NA
j_call: TRBJ2-1

cdr3_nt: TGTGCCAGCAGCTTAGAATCCCGGGAGCAGTTCTTC
cdr3_aa: CASSLESREQFF
v_call: TRBV7-9
d_call: NA
clone_size: NA
j_call: TRBJ2-1

cdr3_nt: TGTGCCAGTTTGGTAGACAGGGGGCCTTCACCCCTCCACTTT
cdr3_aa: CASLVDRGPSPLHF
v_call: TRBV2
d_call: TRBD1
clone_size: once
j_call: TRBJ1-6

cdr3_nt: TGTGCCAGCACCGGACAGGATGGCTACACCTTC
cdr3_aa: CASTGQDGYTF
v_call: TRBV28
d_call: TRBD1
clone_size: NA
j_call: TRBJ1-2

cdr3_nt: TGTGCCAGCAGCCAACCCAAAATTGGCTCACCCCTCCACTTT
cdr3_aa: CASSQPKIGSPLHF
v_call: TRBV9
d_call: NA
clone_size: NA
j_call: TRBJ1-6

cdr3_nt: TGTGCCAGCAGCCTAGGCAGGGGCACCTACGAGCAGTACTTC
cdr3_aa: CASSLGRGTYEQYF
v_call: TRBV7-2
d_call: NA
clone_size: NA
j_call: TRBJ2-7

cdr3_nt: TGCGCCAGCAGCCAGGGGACAGGGGACAAGGAGACCCAGTACTTC
cdr3_aa: CASSQGTGDKETQYF
v_call: TRBV5-1
d_call: TRBD1
clone_size: few
j_call: TRBJ2-5

cdr3_nt: TGTGCCAGCAGTTCCCGTGCTAGCGGTACAGATACGCAGTATTTT
cdr3_aa: CASSSRASGTDTQYF
v_call: TRBV27
d_call: TRBD2
clone_size: NA
j_call: TRBJ2-3

cdr3_nt: TGTGCCAGCAGCCAATCCTGGACTAGCGGGGGGGAATTTGGCACAGATACGCAGTATTTT
cdr3_aa: CASSQSWTSGGEFGTDTQYF
v_call: TRBV13
d_call: TRBD2
clone_size: NA
j_call: TRBJ2-3

cdr3_nt: TGTGCCACCGGACAAGGCAGAAGCTCTGGAAACACCATATATTTT
cdr3_aa: CATGQGRSSGNTIYF
v_call: TRBV15
d_call: NA
clone_size: once
j_call: TRBJ1-3

cdr3_nt: TGTGCACCCGGGGGGAGCTCCTATAATTCACCCCTCCACTTT
cdr3_aa: CAPGGSSYNSPLHF
v_call: TRBV24-1
d_call: NA
clone_size: once
j_call: TRBJ1-6

cdr3_nt: TGTGCCAGCAGCGTCCGACAGGGTGACGGCTACACCTTC
cdr3_aa: CASSVRQGDGYTF
v_call: TRBV2
d_call: TRBD1
clone_size: NA
j_call: TRBJ1-2

cdr3_nt: TGTGCCAGCAGCTTACCCCGAGACAGGGGTCGGGCTTTCTTT
cdr3_aa: CASSLPRDRGRAFF
v_call: TRBV7-2
d_call: TRBD1
clone_size: few
j_call: TRBJ1-1

cdr3_nt: TGTGCCAGCAGCTTATTGAGCTCTGGGGCCAACGTCCTGACTTTC
cdr3_aa: CASSLLSSGANVLTF
v_call: TRBV11-2
d_call: NA
clone_size: few
j_call: TRBJ2-6

cdr3_nt: TGCGCCAGCAGCTTTGAGGGAGGGACTGAAGCTTTCTTT
cdr3_aa: CASSFEGGTEAFF
v_call: TRBV5-1
d_call: NA
clone_size: NA
j_call: TRBJ1-1

cdr3_nt: TGTGCCAGTAGTACCCCGAATCGGGGATTGATCGGATTCCCCCTCCACTTT
cdr3_aa: CASSTPNRGLIGFPLHF
v_call: TRBV19
d_call: NA
clone_size: once
j_call: TRBJ1-6

cdr3_nt: TGTGCCAGCAGCCAGTATAATTCACCCCTCCACTTT
cdr3_aa: CASSQYNSPLHF
v_call: TRBV28
d_call: NA
clone_size: few
j_call: TRBJ1-6

cdr3_nt: TGTGCCAGCAGTCTAACTAGAGATACGCAGTATTTT
cdr3_aa: CASSLTRDTQYF
v_call: TRBV27
d_call: NA
clone_size: NA
j_call: TRBJ2-3

cdr3_nt: TGCGCCAGCAGTCAATCGGCGGGAGTGAATCAGCCCCAGCATTTT
cdr3_aa: CASSQSAGVNQPQHF
v_call: TRBV23-1
d_call: NA
clone_size: NA
j_call: TRBJ1-5

cdr3_nt: TGCAGTGCTAGTCAGCTCTTACTAGCGGGGGGGTCGGATACGCAGTATTTT
cdr3_aa: CSASQLLLAGGSDTQYF
v_call: TRBV20-1
d_call: TRBD2
clone_size: NA
j_call: TRBJ2-3

cdr3_nt: TGTGCCAGCGGCAGGGCCAGCTCCTATAATTCACCCCTCCACTTT
cdr3_aa: CASGRASSYNSPLHF
v_call: TRBV14
d_call: NA
clone_size: NA
j_call: TRBJ1-6

cdr3_nt: TGTGCCAGCAGTGGGGTGCGAGGGCGTGGAAACACTGAAGCTTTCTTT
cdr3_aa: CASSGVRGRGNTEAFF
v_call: TRBV2
d_call: NA
clone_size: NA
j_call: TRBJ1-1

cdr3_nt: TGTGCCAGCAGCTTAGGAAGGACAGAGAACACTGAAGCTTTCTTT
cdr3_aa: CASSLGRTENTEAFF
v_call: TRBV11-2
d_call: NA
clone_size: few
j_call: TRBJ1-1

cdr3_nt: TGTGCCACCAAGACCACAGGGACGGGTTACAATGAGCAGTTCTTC
cdr3_aa: CATKTTGTGYNEQFF
v_call: TRBV13
d_call: NA
clone_size: NA
j_call: TRBJ2-1

cdr3_nt: TGCGCCAGCAGCTTGAATTTCAGGGGAGTGGTACAAGAAGCTTTCTTT
cdr3_aa: CASSLNFRGVVQEAFF
v_call: TRBV5-1
d_call: NA
clone_size: NA
j_call: TRBJ1-1

cdr3_nt: TGCGCCAGCAGCTCGGATGGAGGAGGGACCCAGTACTTC
cdr3_aa: CASSSDGGGTQYF
v_call: TRBV5-1
d_call: NA
clone_size: NA
j_call: TRBJ2-5

cdr3_nt: TGTGCCAGCAGCTCTGGACAGGGTAACCACGAGCAGTACTTC
cdr3_aa: CASSSGQGNHEQYF
v_call: TRBV13
d_call: TRBD1
clone_size: once
j_call: TRBJ2-7

cdr3_nt: TGTGCCAGCAGCTTAGAGCGGGGCGGGGGCTACACCTTC
cdr3_aa: CASSLERGGGYTF
v_call: TRBV11-2
d_call: NA
clone_size: NA
j_call: TRBJ1-2

cdr3_nt: TGCGCCATCCCCAGCTGGTCCAGGGGAGGCAATCAGCCCCAGCATTTT
cdr3_aa: CAIPSWSRGGNQPQHF
v_call: TRBV10-1
d_call: NA
clone_size: once
j_call: TRBJ1-5

cdr3_nt: TGTGCCAGCAGTGAAAGTGGAGTAAACTATGGCTACACCTTC
cdr3_aa: CASSESGVNYGYTF
v_call: TRBV2
d_call: NA
clone_size: NA
j_call: TRBJ1-2

cdr3_nt: TGTGCCAGCAGTAAACAGGGGAGCTATGGCTACACCTTC
cdr3_aa: CASSKQGSYGYTF
v_call: TRBV6-5
d_call: TRBD1
clone_size: few
j_call: TRBJ1-2

cdr3_nt: TGTGCCACCAGCGGGGGCATGAACACTGAAGCTTTCTTT
cdr3_aa: CATSGGMNTEAFF
v_call: TRBV15
d_call: NA
clone_size: NA
j_call: TRBJ1-1

cdr3_nt: TGTGCCTGGGCGGGACAGAGATACTATGGCTACACCTTC
cdr3_aa: CAWAGQRYYGYTF
v_call: TRBV30
d_call: TRBD1
clone_size: NA
j_call: TRBJ1-2